The clone carrying this T cell receptor (beta chain) appeared a single time. This record comes from a study of blood T cell repertoires in COVID-19. Overall study context: Researchers got acute and convalescent COVID-19 samples from the United States, Italy and Spain.

As processed by the authors: Amplification of reference gene primers provided the estimated nucleated cell counts. Sequencing was performed with immunoSEQ multiplex PCR; in TCRdb, only in-frame clones are kept and a portion is missing. For V, J and clone size, that table is used; D and trimming come from the DNA. Altogether fewer than 150,000 clones are present, approximately 83% being singletons, with the ten largest covering about a sixth. Unmatched junction bases numbered 5, after V lost 3 bases and J lost 0 bases. The CDR3 contains 16 residues. Germline V gene data show CDR1 as LNHDA and CDR2 as SQIVND (reference sequence).

The sequence came from a woman aged 50 to 60 who had recovered from COVID-19. The specimen sequenced was peripheral blood. The rearrangement joins TRBV19 to TRBJ2-3; 8 bases are shared with TRBD1. The DNA for the CDR3 is TGTGCCAGTAGTATCCGGACAGGGACTAGCACAGATACGCAGTATTTT. Protein product: CASSIRTGTSTDTQYF.